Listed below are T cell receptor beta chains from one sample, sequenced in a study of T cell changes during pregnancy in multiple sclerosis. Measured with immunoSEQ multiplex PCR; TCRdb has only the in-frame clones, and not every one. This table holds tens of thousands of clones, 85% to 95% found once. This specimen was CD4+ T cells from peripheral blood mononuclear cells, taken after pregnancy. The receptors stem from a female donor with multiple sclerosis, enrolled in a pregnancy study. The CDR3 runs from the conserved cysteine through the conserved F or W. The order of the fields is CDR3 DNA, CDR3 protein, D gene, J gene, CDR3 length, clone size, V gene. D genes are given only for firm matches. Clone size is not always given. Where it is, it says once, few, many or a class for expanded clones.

TGTGCCAGCGGACAGGGTAACGAGCAGTACTTC	CASGQGNEQYF	TRBD1	TRBJ2-7	11	once	TRBV6-1
TGTGCCAGCTCGGAAACAGGAATCTATGGCTACACCTTC	CASSETGIYGYTF	NA	TRBJ1-2	13	NA	TRBV14
TGCGCCAGCAGCCAAGTAACGGGACAGATCAACACTGAAGCTTTCTTT	CASSQVTGQINTEAFF	TRBD1	TRBJ1-1	16	NA	TRBV4-1
TGCGCCAGCAGCTTGTCCGATGACAGCGATTCACCCCTCCACTTT	CASSLSDDSDSPLHF	NA	TRBJ1-6	15	once	TRBV5-1
TGTGCCAGCTCACCACACAGGGATGGTAATTCACCCCTCCACTTT	CASSPHRDGNSPLHF	NA	TRBJ1-6	15	NA	TRBV18
TGTGCCAGCAGCTTAACGGGCGGGGGGAGCGTAGCTTTCTTT	CASSLTGGGSVAFF	NA	TRBJ1-1	14	NA	TRBV7-3
TGTGCCAGTAGTATCATTCGCGGGGGGCACAGTGAGCAGTTCTTC	CASSIIRGGHSEQFF	TRBD2	TRBJ2-1	15	once	TRBV19
TGTGCCAGCATGGCCCCGGGACAGTCCTACGAGCAGTACTTC	CASMAPGQSYEQYF	TRBD1	TRBJ2-7	14	NA	TRBV6-5
TGCGCCAGCAGCTTTTCAGGGCCTCCGAACACCGGGGAGCTGTTTTTT	CASSFSGPPNTGELFF	NA	TRBJ2-2	16	NA	TRBV5-1
TGTGCCAGCAGCCCTCTTCACAGGGAACTCTCACCCCTCCACTTT	CASSPLHRELSPLHF	NA	TRBJ1-6	15	NA	TRBV11-2
TGTGCCAGCACCTACAGGGAGGCTTTCTTT	CASTYREAFF	NA	TRBJ1-1	10	few	TRBV6-6
TGTGCCAGCAGTGCCGGGACTAGCGGCAAAGAGACCCAGTACTTC	CASSAGTSGKETQYF	TRBD2	TRBJ2-5	15	NA	TRBV2
TGTGCCAGCAGCTTAAGTAGTCTAGCGGGGGCCCTGAACACCGGGGAGCTGTTTTTT	CASSLSSLAGALNTGELFF	TRBD2	TRBJ2-2	19	NA	TRBV7-9
TGTGCCAGCAGTGCCCCCCTGGCAGGGAACACTGAAGCTTTCTTT	CASSAPLAGNTEAFF	NA	TRBJ1-1	15	NA	TRBV27
TGTGCCAGCAGCAACGACAGGGGGTCTCGCTACACCTTC	CASSNDRGSRYTF	TRBD1	TRBJ1-2	13	NA	TRBV5-6
TGCGCCAGCAGCGCAGGTTTAAACGAGCAGTACTTC	CASSAGLNEQYF	NA	TRBJ2-7	12	NA	TRBV5-1